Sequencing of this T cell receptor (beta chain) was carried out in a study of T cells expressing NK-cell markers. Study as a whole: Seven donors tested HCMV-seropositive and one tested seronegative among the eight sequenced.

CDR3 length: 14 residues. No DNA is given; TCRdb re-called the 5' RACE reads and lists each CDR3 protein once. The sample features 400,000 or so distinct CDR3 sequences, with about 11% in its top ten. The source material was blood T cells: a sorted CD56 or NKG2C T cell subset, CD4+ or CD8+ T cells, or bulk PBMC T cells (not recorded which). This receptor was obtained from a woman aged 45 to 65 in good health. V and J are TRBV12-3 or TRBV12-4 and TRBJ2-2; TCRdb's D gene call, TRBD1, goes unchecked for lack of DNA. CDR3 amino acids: CASSPPARHGELFF.